This T cell receptor beta chain was recovered during a study of blood T cell repertoires in COVID-19. For the study at large: In each case, the material was cDNA or gDNA derived from T cells, B-cell-depleted T cells, or PBMCs.

In the original workflow: Estimated nucleated cell counts came from reference gene primer amplification. Assay used: immunoSEQ multiplex PCR; TCRdb lists only in-frame clones, some missing. Clone size and the V and J calls come from that table; the DNA yielded D and trimming. The sample holds about 140,000 clones, 85% to 90% seen once. The sample consisted of peripheral blood. This receptor was taken from an older woman with acute or convalescent COVID-19.

The CDR3 DNA is TGTGCCAGCAGCTTGGACAGGGGGGGCACTGAAGCTTTCTTT. This translates into CASSLDRGGTEAFF. The rearrangement links TRBV5-4 to TRBJ1-1; TRBD1 matches at 8 bases. V lost 0 bases, J lost 4 bases, and 2 bases stayed unmatched. Germline CDR1 SGHNT, CDR2 YYREEE (reference sequence). CDR3 size: 14 residues.